The 6 T cell receptor beta chains below were found in one sample sequenced in a study of blood T cell repertoires in COVID-19. Libraries were prepared by immunoSEQ multiplex PCR; TCRdb keeps only in-frame clonotypes and omits some of them. The data contain some 180,000 clones, around 80% of them seen just once; the ten biggest clones take up 6.5% to 9%. Input material: peripheral blood. These receptors all stem from a woman between 35 and 50 years old with COVID-19, enrolled during active disease.

This clone was recorded only once. The chain couples TRBV4-2 to TRBJ2-3; 7 bases map to TRBD1. This CDR3 has 14 amino acids. Germline V lookup: CDR1 LGHNA, CDR2 YNFKEQ. V dropped 0 bases and J dropped 7; count of bases not matched to a gene: 4. The CDR3: CASSQETGANTQYF. In DNA form, the CDR3 reads TGTGCCAGCAGCCAAGAAACAGGGGCAAATACGCAGTATTTT.

The chain combines TRBV7-9 with TRBJ2-1, with a tentative D call TRBD1 (6 bases). V dropped 3 bases and J dropped 5 bases, with 8 bases sitting between them. The CDR3 has 13 residues. Germline lookup yields CDR1 SEHNR and CDR2 FQNEAQ (reference sequence). CDR3 sequence: CASSFSGDNEQFF. The CDR3 DNA follows: TGTGCCAGCAGCTTCTCAGGGGACAATGAGCAGTTCTTC.

The chain combines TRBV6-5 with TRBJ1-2, with a possible D match to TRBD1 (5 bases). This CDR3 comprises 14 residues. V was trimmed by 2 bases and J by 8 bases, leaving 15 bases between them. From germline, CDR1 is MNHEY and CDR2 SVGAGI. CDR3 in amino acids: CASSYRGMPGGYTF. CDR3 DNA: TGTGCCAGCAGTTACCGGGGGATGCCCGGGGGCTACACCTTC.

This chain uses TRBV7-2 with TRBJ1-5; 8 bases fit TRBD1. After removal of 5 bases from V and 7 bases from J, the junction contained 4 bases not matched to a gene. The CDR3 extends over 13 amino acids. Per germline, CDR1 SGHTA and CDR2 FQGNSA. CDR3 loop: CASSPGGWQPQHF. CDR3 nucleotide sequence: TGTGCCAGCAGCCCAGGGGGCTGGCAGCCCCAGCATTTT.

This clone occurred once. The rearrangement joins TRBV19 to TRBJ1-5; no reliable D call. V lost 3 bases and J 5 bases, leaving 14 bases between the germline ends. This CDR3 has 15 residues. CDR1 and CDR2 (germline): LNHDA, SQIVND (reference sequence). For the CDR3, the DNA is TGTGCCAGTAGTATCGGCGGGCTGGATTATCAGCCCCAGCATTTT. Its protein product is CASSIGGLDYQPQHF.

V gene TRBV6-6 combines with J gene TRBJ2-5; 7 bases are a match to TRBD2. The CDR3 consists of 14 residues. Germline V CDR1 and CDR2: MNHNY, SVGAGI (reference sequence). V gave up 1 base and J gave up 2 bases; unmatched junction bases: 1. Written as DNA, the CDR3 is TGTGCCAGCAGTTACTTCGGGGGGCAAGAGACCCAGTACTTC. Translation gives CASSYFGGQETQYF.